A single sample is the source of the 3 T cell receptor beta chains below, sequenced in a study of blood T cells in healthy people across ages. A second PCR, run for about 6 to 12 cycles, used a sample-barcoded 5' primer plus a J-beta primer mix. TCRdb recomputed calls from the 5' RACE reads with MiXCR, one row per CDR3 protein. The table lists about 1.4 million distinct CDR3 sequences, roughly 64% of them singletons, with roughly 6.3% in the top ten. The sequencing sample was made of blood. The receptors here all came from a man aged 18 to 29 in good health.

This clonotype came up a few times. The V and J genes are TRBV7-2 and TRBJ2-3, with 8 bases lining up with TRBD2. Trimming at V came to 0 bases and at J to 10 bases, leaving 3 bases not matched to a gene. Germline loops: CDR1 SGHTA, CDR2 FQGNSA. The CDR3 runs 13 residues. The DNA of the CDR3 is TGTGCCAGCAGCTTAGCGGGGACTAGTGCGCAGTATTTT. This codes for CASSLAGTSAQYF.

This clonotype was picked up a small number of times. The CDR3 DNA is TGCAGTGCTAGAGCGGCGACAGGGCACTACACCTTC. This gives the protein CSARAATGHYTF. The J gene is TRBJ1-2, the V gene TRBV20-1; 7 nucleotides match TRBD1. V dropped 1 base and J dropped 10; count of bases not matched to a gene: 6. There are 12 residues in the CDR3. Germline V gene data show CDR1 as DFQATT and CDR2 as SNEGSKA (reference sequence).

The V call is TRBV3-1, the J call TRBJ2-1, with 9 nucleotides matching TRBD2. The CDR3 is 17 amino acids. Germline V gene sequence: CDR1 LGHDT, CDR2 YNNKEL (reference sequence). Trimming took 1 base from V and 4 from J; bases not matched to a gene: 8. Here the CDR3 reads CASSQAPTSGIYNEQFF. The CDR3 nucleotides are TGTGCCAGCAGCCAAGCGCCGACTAGCGGCATATACAATGAGCAGTTCTTC.